The clone carrying this T cell receptor (beta chain) was detected ten times or more. Antigen unknown. This record belongs to a study of T-cell reconstitution after alpha-beta-depleted transplantation in children. During its preparation, the TCRbeta library received unique molecular identifiers. TCRdb ran MiXCR on the PCR reads and lists one entry per CDR3 protein. The table includes 450,000 to 600,000 distinct CDR3 sequences, 10% detected once. The CDR3 totals 16 residues. The ends were cut back, 4 bases at V and 5 bases at J, with 19 bases in the middle. In germline, CDR1 is SGDLS, CDR2 YYNGEE. Study-wide points: Surviving recipient T cells and thymic progenitors underlay high day-60 TCRbeta diversity in some patients.

The material sequenced was PBMCs, taken before TCRalphabeta/CD19-depleted stem cell transplant. The receptor was isolated from a child aged 2-15 years with inherited bone marrow failure, due to receive a stem cell transplant. V gene TRBV9 combines with J gene TRBJ2-1, with D possibly TRBD2 on 6 matching bases. The chain's CDR3 is CASSPVRWGGDNEQFF. The CDR3 DNA reads TGTGCCAGCAGCCCAGTGCGCTGGGGAGGAGACAATGAGCAGTTCTTC.